The 4 T cell receptor beta chains below all came from one sample that was sequenced in a study of blood T cells in healthy people across ages. It was with a sample-barcoded 5' primer and a J-beta primer mix that a second PCR of about 6 to 11 cycles was run. One entry per CDR3 protein, called by TCRdb with MiXCR from the 5' RACE reads. The table shows more than 800,000 distinct CDR3 sequences, with around 26% occurring only once. The sequencing input was blood. Receptor source: a woman aged 80 or over in good health.

This clonotype was recorded at least ten times. The chain is built from TRBV2 and TRBJ2-5; maybe TRBD1 (5 bases). The germline V gene has CDR1 SNHLY and CDR2 FYNNEI. V was pared by 6 bases and J by 4 bases, with 12 bases between. This CDR3 has 13 amino acids. The CDR3 bases are TGTGCCAGCAGGACAGTTTTGGGAGAGACCCAGTACTTC. Translation gives CASRTVLGETQYF.

This rearrangement joins TRBV11-3 to TRBJ2-1, with 7 bases that match TRBD2. This CDR3 region has 15 residues. After removal of 4 bases from V and 8 bases from J, the junction contained 11 bases not matched to a gene. Looked up from germline, CDR1 is SGHNT and CDR2 is YENEEA. CDR3 bases: TGTGCCAGCAGCTACCGAGGAGCGGGGACCGATGAGCAGTTCTTC. The encoded protein is CASSYRGAGTDEQFF.

This clonotype was detected many times. The CDR3 coding sequence is TGTGCCAGCAGCTTCTGGGGTACAAGAGCATCCAAAGAGACCCAGTACTTC. This encodes CASSFWGTRASKETQYF. The chain couples TRBV7-2 to TRBJ2-5; no clear D gene. Germline CDR1 reads SGHTA; CDR2 reads FQGNSA. The CDR3 is made up of 17 amino acids. Trimming pared 3 bases from V and 3 bases from J, leaving 20 bases between.

This clonotype was recorded many times. The chain couples TRBV7-8 to TRBJ2-1; 9 bases are a match to TRBD1. Germline-derived CDR1 and CDR2 are SGHVS and FQNEAQ. The CDR3 has 16 residues. V lost 5 bases, J lost 7 bases, and 12 bases stayed unmatched. The CDR3: CASSEIRDRARNEQFF. CDR3 DNA sequence: TGTGCCAGCAGCGAAATCCGGGACAGGGCTCGTAATGAGCAGTTCTTC.